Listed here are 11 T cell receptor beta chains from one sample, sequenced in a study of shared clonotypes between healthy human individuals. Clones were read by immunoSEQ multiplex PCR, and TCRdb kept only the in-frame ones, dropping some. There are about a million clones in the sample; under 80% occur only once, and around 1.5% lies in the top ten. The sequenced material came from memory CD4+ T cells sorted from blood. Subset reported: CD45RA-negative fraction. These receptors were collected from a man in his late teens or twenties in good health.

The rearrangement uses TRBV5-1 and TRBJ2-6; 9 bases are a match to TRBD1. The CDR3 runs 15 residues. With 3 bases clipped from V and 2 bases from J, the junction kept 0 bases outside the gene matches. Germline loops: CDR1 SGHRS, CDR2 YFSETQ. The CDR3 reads CASSWDRAGANVLTF. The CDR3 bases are TGCGCCAGCAGCTGGGACAGGGCTGGGGCCAACGTCCTGACTTTC.

As DNA, the CDR3 is TGCGCCAGCAGCTTGAGGGCAGACGCGAACACCGGGGAGCTGTTTTTT. It is translated as CASSLRADANTGELFF. The chain uses TRBV5-1 and TRBJ2-2; D ambiguous. Between the trimmed V and J ends, which lost 1 base and 0 bases, there was a span of 10 bases. The germline V gene has CDR1 SGHRS and CDR2 YFSETQ. The CDR3 runs to 16 residues.

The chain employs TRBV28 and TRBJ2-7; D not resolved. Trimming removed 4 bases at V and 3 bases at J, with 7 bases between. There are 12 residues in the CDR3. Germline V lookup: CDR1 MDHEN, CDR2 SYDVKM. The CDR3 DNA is TGTGCCAGCAGTTACGCGAGCTACGAGCAGTACTTC. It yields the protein CASSYASYEQYF.

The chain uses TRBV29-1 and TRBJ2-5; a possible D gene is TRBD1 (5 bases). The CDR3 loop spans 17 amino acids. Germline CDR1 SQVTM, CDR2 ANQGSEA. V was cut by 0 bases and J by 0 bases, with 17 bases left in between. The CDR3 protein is CSVEEQETIRYQETQYF. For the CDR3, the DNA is TGCAGCGTTGAAGAACAGGAGACGATCCGGTACCAAGAGACCCAGTACTTC. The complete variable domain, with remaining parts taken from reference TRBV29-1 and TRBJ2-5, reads SAVISQKPSRDICQRGTSLTIQCQVDSQVTMMFWYRQQPGQSLTLIATANQGSEATYESGFVIDKFPISRPNLTFSTLTVSNMSPEDSSIYLCSVEEQETIRYQETQYFGPGTRLLVL.

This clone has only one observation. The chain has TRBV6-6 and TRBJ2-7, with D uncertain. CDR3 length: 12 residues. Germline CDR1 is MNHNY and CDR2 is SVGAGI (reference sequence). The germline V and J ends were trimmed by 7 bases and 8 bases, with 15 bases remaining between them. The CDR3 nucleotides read TGTGCCAGCACGTTAGACGCTGGACAGCAGTACTTC. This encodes CASTLDAGQQYF.

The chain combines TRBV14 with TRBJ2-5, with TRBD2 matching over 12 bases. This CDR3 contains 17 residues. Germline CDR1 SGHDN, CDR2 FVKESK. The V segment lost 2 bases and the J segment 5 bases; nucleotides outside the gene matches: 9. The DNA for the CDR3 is TGTGCCAGCAGCCAACTCACGACTAGCGGGGGTTCGGAGACCCAGTACTTC. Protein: CASSQLTTSGGSETQYF.

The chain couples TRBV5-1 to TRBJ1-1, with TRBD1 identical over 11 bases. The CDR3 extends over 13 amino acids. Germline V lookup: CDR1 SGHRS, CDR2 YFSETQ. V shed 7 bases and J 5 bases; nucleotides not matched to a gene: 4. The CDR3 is CASGQGAGTEAFF. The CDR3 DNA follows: TGCGCCAGCGGACAGGGGGCTGGAACTGAAGCTTTCTTT.

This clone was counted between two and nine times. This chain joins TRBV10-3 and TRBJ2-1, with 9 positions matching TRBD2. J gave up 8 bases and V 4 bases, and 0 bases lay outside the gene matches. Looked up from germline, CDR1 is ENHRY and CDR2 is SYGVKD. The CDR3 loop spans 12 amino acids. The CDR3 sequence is CAISASGDEQFF. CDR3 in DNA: TGTGCCATCAGTGCTAGCGGGGATGAGCAGTTCTTC.

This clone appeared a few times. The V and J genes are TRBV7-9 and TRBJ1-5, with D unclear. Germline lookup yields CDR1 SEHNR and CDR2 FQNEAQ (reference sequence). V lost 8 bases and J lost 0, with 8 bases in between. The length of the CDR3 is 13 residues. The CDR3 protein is CASGDNSNQPQHF. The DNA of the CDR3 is TGTGCCAGCGGCGATAATAGCAATCAGCCCCAGCATTTT.

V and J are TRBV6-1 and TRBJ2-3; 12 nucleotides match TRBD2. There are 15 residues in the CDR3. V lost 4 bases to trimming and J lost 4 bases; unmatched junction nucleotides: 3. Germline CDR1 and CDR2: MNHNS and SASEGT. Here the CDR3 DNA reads TGTGCCAGCAGTGGACTAGCGGGGGATCCAGATACGCAGTATTTT. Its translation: CASSGLAGDPDTQYF.

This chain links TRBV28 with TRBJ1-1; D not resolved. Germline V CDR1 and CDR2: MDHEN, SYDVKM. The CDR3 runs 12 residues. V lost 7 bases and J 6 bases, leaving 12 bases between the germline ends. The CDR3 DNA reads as TGTGCCAGCAAAAAAGGAGGAGCTGAAGCTTTCTTT. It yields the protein CASKKGGAEAFF.